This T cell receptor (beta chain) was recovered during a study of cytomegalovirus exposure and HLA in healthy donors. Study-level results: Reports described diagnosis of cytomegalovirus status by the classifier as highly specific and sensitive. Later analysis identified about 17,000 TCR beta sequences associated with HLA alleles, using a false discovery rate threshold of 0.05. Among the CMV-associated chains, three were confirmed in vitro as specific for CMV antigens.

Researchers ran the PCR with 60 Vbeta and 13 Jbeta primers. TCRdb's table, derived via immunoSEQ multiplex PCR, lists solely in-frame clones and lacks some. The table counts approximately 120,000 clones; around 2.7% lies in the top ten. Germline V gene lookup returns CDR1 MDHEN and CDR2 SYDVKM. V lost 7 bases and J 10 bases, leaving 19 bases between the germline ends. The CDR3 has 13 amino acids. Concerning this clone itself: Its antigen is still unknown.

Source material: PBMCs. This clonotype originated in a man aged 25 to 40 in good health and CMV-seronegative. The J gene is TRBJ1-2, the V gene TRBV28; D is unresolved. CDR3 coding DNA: TGTGCCAGCACCCGCGGCGGGTACGAGGCCTACACCTTC. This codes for CASTRGGYEAYTF.